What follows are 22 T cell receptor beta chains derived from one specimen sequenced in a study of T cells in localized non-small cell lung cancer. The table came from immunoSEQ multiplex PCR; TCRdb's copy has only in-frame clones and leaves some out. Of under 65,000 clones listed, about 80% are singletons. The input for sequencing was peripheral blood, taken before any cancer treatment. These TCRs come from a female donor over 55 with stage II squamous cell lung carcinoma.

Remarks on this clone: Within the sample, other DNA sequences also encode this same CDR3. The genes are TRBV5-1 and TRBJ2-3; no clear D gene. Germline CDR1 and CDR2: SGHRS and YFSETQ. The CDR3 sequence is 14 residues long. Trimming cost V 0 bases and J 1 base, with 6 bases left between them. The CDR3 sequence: CASSLEQRTDTQYF. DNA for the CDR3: TGCGCCAGCAGCTTGGAGCAGCGCACAGATACGCAGTATTTT.

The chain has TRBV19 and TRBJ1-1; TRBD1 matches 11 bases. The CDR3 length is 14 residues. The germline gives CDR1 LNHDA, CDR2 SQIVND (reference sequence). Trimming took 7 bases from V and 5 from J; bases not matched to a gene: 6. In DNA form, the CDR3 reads TGTGCCAGTACTCCGGGACAGGGGGGAACTGAAGCTTTCTTT. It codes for CASTPGQGGTEAFF. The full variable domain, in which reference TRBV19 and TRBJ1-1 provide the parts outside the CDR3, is DGGITQSPKYLFRKEGQNVTLSCEQNLNHDAMYWYRQDPGQGLRLIYYSQIVNDFQKGDIAEGYSVSREKKESFPLTVTSAQKNPTAFYLCASTPGQGGTEAFFGQGTRLTVV.

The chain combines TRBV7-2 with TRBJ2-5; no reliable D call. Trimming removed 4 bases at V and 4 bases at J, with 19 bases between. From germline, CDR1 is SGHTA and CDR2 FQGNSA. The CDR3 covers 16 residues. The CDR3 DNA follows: TGTGCCAGCAGCTGGGCCGGGTCGCATACAACAGAGACCCAGTACTTC. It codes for CASSWAGSHTTETQYF.

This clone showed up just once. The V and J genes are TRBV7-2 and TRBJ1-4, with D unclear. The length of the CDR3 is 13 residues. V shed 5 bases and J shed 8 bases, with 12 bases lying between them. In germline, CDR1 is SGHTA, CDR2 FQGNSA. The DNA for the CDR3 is TGTGCCAGCAGCCTCCGTTCACTCGAAAAACTGTTTTTT. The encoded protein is CASSLRSLEKLFF.

The CDR3 loop reads CASSADLGDTQYF. Written as DNA, the CDR3 is TGTGCCAGCAGCGCGGATTTGGGGGATACGCAGTATTTT. This rearrangement joins TRBV7-2 to TRBJ2-3; D gene ambiguous. CDR3 length: 13 amino acids. Looked up from germline, CDR1 is SGHTA and CDR2 is FQGNSA. V lost 5 bases, J lost 6 bases, and 12 bases lay in between.

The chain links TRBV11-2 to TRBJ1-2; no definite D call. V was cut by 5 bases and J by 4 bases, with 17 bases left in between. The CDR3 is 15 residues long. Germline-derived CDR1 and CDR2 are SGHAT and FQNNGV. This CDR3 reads CASSPSSILPYGYTF. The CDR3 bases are TGTGCCAGCAGCCCATCGTCTATCCTCCCCTATGGCTACACCTTC.

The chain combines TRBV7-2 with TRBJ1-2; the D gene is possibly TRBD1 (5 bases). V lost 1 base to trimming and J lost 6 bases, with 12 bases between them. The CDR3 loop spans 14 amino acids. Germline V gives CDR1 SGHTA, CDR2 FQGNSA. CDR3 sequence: CASSLDMGQDGYTF. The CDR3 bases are TGTGCCAGCAGCTTAGATATGGGGCAGGATGGCTACACCTTC.

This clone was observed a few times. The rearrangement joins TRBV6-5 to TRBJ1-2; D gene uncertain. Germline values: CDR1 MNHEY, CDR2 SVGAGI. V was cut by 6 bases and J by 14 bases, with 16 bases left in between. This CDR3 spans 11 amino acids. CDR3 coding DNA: TGTGCCAGCAGCCTTGCGGGAGTATCTACCTTC. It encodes CASSLAGVSTF.

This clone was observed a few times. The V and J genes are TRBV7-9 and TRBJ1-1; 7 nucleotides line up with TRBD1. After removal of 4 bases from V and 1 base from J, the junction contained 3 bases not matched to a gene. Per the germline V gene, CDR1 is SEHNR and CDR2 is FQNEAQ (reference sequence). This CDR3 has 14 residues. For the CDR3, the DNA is TGTGCCAGCAGCTGGGGACAGCCGAACACTGAAGCTTTCTTT. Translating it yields CASSWGQPNTEAFF.

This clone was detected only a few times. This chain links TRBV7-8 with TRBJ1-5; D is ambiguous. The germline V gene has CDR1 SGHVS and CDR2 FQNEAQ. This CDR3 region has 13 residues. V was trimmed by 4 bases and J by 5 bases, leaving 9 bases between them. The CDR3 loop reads CASSSGLDQPQHF. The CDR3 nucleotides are TGTGCCAGCAGCTCTGGCTTGGATCAGCCCCAGCATTTT.

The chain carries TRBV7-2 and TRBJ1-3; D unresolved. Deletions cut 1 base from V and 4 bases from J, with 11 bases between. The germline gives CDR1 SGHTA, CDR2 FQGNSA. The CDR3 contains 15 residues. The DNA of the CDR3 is TGTGCCAGCAGCTTAGAAGGTGGCAGGGGAAACACCATATATTTT. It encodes CASSLEGGRGNTIYF.

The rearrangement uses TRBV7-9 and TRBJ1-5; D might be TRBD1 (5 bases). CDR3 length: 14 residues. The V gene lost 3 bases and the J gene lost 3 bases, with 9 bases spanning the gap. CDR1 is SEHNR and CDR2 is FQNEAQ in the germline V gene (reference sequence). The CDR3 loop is CASSLGGTNQPQHF. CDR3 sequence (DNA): TGTGCCAGCAGCTTGGGGGGTACCAATCAGCCCCAGCATTTT. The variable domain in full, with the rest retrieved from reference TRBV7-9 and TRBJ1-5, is DTGVSQNPRHKITKRGQNVTFRCDPISEHNRLYWYRQTLGQGPEFLTYFQNEAQLEKSRLLSDRFSAERPKGSFSTLEIQRTEQGDSAMYLCASSLGGTNQPQHFGDGTRLSIL.

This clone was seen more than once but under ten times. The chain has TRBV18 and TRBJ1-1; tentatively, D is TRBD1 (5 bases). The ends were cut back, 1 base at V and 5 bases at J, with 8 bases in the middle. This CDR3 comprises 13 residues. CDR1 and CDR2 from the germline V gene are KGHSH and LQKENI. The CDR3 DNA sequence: TGTGCCAGCTCACCACGTGGGGGGACTGAAGCTTTCTTT. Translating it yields CASSPRGGTEAFF.

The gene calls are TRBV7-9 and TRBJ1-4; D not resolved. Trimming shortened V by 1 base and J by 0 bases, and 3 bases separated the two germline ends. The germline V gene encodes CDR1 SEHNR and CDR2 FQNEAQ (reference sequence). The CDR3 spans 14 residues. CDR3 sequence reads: CASSLDSTNEKLFF. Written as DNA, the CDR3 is TGTGCCAGCAGCTTAGATTCAACTAATGAAAAACTGTTTTTT. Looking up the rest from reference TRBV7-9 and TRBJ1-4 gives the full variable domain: DTGVSQNPRHKITKRGQNVTFRCDPISEHNRLYWYRQTLGQGPEFLTYFQNEAQLEKSRLLSDRFSAERPKGSFSTLEIQRTEQGDSAMYLCASSLDSTNEKLFFGSGTQLSVL.

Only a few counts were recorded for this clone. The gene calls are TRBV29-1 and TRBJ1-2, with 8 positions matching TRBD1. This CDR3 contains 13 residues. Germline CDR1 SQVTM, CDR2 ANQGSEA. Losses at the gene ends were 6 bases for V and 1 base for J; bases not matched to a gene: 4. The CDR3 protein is CSVGTGGNYGYTF. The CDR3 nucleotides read TGCAGCGTCGGGACAGGAGGTAACTATGGCTACACCTTC.

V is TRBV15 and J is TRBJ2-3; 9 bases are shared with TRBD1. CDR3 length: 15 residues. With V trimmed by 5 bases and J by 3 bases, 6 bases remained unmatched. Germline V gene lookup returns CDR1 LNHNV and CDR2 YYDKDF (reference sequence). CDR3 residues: CATSFDRGFTDTQYF. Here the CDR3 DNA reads TGTGCCACCAGCTTTGACAGGGGGTTTACAGATACGCAGTATTTT.

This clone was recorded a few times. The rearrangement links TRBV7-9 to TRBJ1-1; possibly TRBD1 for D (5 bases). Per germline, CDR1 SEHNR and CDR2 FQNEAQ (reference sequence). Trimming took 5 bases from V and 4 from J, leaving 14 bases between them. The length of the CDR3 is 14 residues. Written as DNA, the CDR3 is TGTGCCAGCAGCGACAACTCTAGGGGCACTGAAGCTTTCTTT. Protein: CASSDNSRGTEAFF.

CDR3 coding DNA: TGTGCCAGCAGTTTTGTAGGGGAAAAACTGTTTTTT. Protein product: CASSFVGEKLFF. The V gene is TRBV14, the J gene TRBJ1-4, with no clear D. The germline V gene encodes CDR1 SGHDN and CDR2 FVKESK. The CDR3 is 12 residues long. Trimming took off 6 bases at V and 8 bases at J, with 10 bases between the two ends.

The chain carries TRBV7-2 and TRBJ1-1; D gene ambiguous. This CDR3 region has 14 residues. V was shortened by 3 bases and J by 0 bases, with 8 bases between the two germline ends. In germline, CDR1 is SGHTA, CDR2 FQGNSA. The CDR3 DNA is TGTGCCAGCAGCTTTCAGGTAGTGAACACTGAAGCTTTCTTT. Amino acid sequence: CASSFQVVNTEAFF. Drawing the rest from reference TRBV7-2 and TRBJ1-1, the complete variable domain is GAGVSQSPSNKVTEKGKDVELRCDPISGHTALYWYRQSLGQGLEFLIYFQGNSAPDKSGLPSDRFSAERTGGSVSTLTIQRTQQEDSAVYLCASSFQVVNTEAFFGQGTRLTVV.

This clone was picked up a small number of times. CDR3 bases: TGCGCCAGCAGCCCCCTGGGGGGCACAGATACGCAGTATTTT. Encoded protein: CASSPLGGTDTQYF. This sequence joins TRBV4-3 and TRBJ2-3; tentatively, D is TRBD1 or TRBD2 (5 bases each). Germline V gene lookup returns CDR1 LGHNA and CDR2 YSLEER. The ends were cut back, 4 bases at V and 1 base at J, with 9 bases in the middle. The CDR3 covers 14 residues.

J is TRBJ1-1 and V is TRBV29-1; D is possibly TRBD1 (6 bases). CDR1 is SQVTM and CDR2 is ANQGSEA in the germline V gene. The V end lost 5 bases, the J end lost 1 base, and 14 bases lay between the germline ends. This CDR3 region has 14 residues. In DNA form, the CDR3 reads TGCAGCGTTTACCAAGGACAGTCGAACACTGAAGCTTTCTTT. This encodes CSVYQGQSNTEAFF.

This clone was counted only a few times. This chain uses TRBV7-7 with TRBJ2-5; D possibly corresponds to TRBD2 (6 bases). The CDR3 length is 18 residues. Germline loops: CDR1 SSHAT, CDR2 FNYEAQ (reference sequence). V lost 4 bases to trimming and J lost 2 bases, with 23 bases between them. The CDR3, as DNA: TGTGCCAGCAGCTCCCGACCCGGGGGTCAGGGCCGACAAGAGACCCAGTACTTC. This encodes CASSSRPGGQGRQETQYF.